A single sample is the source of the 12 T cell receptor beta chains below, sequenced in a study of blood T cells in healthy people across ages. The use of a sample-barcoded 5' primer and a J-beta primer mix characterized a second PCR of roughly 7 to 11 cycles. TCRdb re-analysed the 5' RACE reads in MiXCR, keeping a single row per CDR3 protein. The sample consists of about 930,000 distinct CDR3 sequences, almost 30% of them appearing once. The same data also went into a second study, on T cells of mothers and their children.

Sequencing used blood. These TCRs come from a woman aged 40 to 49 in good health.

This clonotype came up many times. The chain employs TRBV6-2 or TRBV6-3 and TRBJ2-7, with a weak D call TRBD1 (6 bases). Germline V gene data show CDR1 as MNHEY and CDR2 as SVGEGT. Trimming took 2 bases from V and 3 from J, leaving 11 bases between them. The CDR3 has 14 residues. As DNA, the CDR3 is TGTGCCAGCAGTTACCCGGACAGCGTCTACGAGCAGTACTTC. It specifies CASSYPDSVYEQYF.

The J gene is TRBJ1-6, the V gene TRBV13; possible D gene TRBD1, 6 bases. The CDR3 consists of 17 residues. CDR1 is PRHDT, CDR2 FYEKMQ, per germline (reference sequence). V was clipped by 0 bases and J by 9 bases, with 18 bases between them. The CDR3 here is CASSLGGRGLLSSPLHF. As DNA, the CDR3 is TGTGCCAGCAGCTTAGGCGGCAGGGGACTACTTAGTTCACCCCTCCACTTT. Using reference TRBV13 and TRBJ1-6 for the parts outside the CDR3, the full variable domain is AAGVIQSPRHLIKEKRETATLKCYPIPRHDTVYWYQQGPGQDPQFLISFYEKMQSDKGSIPDRFSAQQFSDYHSELNMSSLELGDSALYFCASSLGGRGLLSSPLHFGNGTRLTVT.

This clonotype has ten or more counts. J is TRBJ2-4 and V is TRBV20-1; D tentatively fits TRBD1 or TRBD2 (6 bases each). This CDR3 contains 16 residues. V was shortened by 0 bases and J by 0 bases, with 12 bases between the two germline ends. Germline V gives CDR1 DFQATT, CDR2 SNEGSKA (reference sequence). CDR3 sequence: CSARDPGGLAKNIQYF. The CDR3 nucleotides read TGCAGTGCTAGAGATCCTGGGGGGCTAGCCAAAAACATTCAGTACTTC.

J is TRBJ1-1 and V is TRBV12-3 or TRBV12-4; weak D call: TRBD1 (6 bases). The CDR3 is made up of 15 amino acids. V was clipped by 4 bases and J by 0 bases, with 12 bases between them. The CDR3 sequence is CASSSGQFMNTEAFF. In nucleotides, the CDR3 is TGTGCCAGCAGTTCCGGACAGTTTATGAACACTGAAGCTTTCTTT.

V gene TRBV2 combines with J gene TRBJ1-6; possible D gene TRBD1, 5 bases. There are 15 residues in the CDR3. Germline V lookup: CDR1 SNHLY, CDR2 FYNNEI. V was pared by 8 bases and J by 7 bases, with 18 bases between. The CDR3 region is CASGSGGWGNSPLHF. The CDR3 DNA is TGTGCCAGCGGCAGTGGGGGATGGGGCAATTCACCCCTCCACTTT.

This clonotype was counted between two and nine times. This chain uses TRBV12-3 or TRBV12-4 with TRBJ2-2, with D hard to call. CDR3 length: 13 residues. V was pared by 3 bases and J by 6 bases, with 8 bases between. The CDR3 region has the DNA TGTGCCAGCAGTTTTGTTCCGTCCGGGGAGCTGTTTTTT. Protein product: CASSFVPSGELFF.

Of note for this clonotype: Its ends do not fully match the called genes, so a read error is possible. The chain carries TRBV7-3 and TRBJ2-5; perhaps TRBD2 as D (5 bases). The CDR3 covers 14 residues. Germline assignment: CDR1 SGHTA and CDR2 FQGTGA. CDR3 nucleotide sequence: TGTGCCAGCAGCCGCGGCGGGTACCAAGAGATCCAGTACTTC. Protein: CASSRGGYQEIQYF.

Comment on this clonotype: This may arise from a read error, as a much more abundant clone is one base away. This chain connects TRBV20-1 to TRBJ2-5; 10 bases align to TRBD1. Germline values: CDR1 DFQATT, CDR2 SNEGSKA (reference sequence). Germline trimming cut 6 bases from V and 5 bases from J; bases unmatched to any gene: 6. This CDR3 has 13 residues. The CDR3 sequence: CSAPRTGGETQYF. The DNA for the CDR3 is TGCAGTGCCCCCAGGACAGGGGGGGAGACCCAGTACTTC.

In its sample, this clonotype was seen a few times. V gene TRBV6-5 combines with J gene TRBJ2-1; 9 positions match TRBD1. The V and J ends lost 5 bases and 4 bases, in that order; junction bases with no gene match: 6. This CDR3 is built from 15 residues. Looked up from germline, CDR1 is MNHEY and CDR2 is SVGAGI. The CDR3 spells CASSHDRGSYNEQFF. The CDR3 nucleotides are TGTGCCAGCAGTCACGACAGGGGGTCATACAATGAGCAGTTCTTC.

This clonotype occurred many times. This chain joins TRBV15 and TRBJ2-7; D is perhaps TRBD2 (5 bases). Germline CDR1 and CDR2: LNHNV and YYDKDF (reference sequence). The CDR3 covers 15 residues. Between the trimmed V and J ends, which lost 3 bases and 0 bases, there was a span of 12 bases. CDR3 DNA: TGTGCCACCAGCAGGGACTCCTCGAGCTCCTACGAGCAGTACTTC. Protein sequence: CATSRDSSSSYEQYF.

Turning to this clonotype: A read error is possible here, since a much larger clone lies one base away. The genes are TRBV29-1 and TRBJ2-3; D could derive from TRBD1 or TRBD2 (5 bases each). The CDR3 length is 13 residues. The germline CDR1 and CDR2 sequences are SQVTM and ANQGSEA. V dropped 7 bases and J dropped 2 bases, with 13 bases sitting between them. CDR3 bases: TGCAGCGGGGGACGGCCCTACACAGATACGCAGTATTTT. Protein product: CSGGRPYTDTQYF.

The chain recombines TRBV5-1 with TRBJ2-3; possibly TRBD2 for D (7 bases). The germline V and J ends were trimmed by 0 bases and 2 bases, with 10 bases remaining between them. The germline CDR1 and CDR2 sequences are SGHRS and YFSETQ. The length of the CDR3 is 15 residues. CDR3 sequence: CASSLEGGNTDTQYF. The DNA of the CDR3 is TGCGCCAGCAGCTTGGAGGGGGGGAACACAGATACGCAGTATTTT.